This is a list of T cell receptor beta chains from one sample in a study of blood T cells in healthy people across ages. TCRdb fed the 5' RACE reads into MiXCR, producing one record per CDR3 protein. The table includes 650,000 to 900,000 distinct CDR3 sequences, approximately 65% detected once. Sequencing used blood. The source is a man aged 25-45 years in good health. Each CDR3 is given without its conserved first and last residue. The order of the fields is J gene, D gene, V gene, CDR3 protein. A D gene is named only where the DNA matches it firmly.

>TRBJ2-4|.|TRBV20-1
SARGAKNIQY
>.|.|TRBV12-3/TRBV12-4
ASSWDGDSYEQY
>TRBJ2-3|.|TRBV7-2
ASSPSPGESDTQY
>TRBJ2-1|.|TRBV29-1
SVAGVNYNEQF
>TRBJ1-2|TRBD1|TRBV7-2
ASSPGQGEQYGYT
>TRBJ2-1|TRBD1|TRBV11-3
ASSLQGTGKIDNEQF
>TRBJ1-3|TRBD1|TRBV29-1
SVRTGLDGTTIY
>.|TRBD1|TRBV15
ATSDPGQGVPYEQY
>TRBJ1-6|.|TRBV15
ATSREGVYSPLH
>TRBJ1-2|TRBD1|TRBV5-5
ASSFGHRGPNYGYT
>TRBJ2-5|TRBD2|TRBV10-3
AIRGGVGQETQY
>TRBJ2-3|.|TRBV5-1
ASSSGQLGLTDTQY
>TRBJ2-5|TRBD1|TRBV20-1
SVGQDYQETQY
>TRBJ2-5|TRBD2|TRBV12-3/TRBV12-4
ASSKLAGGPGQETQY
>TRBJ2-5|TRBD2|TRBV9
ASSPQAGGLQETQY
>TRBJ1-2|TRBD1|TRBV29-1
SVGQGRGYT
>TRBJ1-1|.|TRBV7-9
ASSPTVLDTNTEAF
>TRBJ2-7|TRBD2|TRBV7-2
ASSLDYGGGISYEQY
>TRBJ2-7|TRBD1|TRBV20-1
SAAGQVSYEQY
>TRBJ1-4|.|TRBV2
ASSRDRTSTNEKLF
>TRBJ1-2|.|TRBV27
ASSLSLRGAPDGYT
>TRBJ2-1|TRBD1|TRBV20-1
SARPTHRGDEQF
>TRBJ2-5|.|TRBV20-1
SATKQETQY
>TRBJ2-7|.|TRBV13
ASSSRGTGPERPREQY
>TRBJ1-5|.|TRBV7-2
ASSLESGGNQPQH
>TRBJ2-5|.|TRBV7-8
ASSLNEGRQETQY
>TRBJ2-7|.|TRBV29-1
SVTGLPSSYEQY
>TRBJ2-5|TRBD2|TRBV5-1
ASSPPSGGNQETQY
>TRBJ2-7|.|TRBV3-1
ASSPSGDVSYERY
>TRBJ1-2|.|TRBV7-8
ASSLDSGANYGYT
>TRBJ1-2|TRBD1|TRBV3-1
ASSRRQGPYGYT
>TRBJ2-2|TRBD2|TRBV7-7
ASSLTASGGTGELF
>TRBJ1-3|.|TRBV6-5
ASSTDRGSGNTIY
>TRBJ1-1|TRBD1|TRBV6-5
ASSSRQGAISGAF
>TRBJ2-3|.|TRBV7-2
ASSLPLSGTDTQY
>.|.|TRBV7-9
ASSLASGNGEQY
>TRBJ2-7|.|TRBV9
ASSVGPGAYEQY
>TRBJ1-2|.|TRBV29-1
SVVTANYGYT
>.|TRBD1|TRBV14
ASAGGQGWHEQY
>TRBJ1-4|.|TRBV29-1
SVEEYGAGPNEKLF
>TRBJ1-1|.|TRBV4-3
ASSQDGRWSEAF
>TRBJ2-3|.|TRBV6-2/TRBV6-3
ASSYSGQADSDTQY
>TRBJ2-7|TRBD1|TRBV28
ASSPYRGRPYEQY
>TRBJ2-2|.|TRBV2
ASTPRGAGELF
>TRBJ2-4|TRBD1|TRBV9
ASSAPTGQGVQY
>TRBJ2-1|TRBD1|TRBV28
ASTGQGFHEQF
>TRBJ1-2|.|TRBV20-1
SASWGALYGYT
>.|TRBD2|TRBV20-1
SARADGTSGYNEQY